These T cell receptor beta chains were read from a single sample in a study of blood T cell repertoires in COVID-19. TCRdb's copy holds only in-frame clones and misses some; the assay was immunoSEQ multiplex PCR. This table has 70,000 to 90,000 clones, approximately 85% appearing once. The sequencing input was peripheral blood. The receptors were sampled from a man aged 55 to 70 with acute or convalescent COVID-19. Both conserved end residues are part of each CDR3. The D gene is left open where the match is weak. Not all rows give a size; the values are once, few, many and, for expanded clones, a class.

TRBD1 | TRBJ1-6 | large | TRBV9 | TGTGCCAGCAGCGAACGACAGGGAGGTTCACCCCTCCACTTT | CASSERQGGSPLHF
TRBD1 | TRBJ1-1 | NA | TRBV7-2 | TGTGCCAGCAGCTTACACAGGGGCACTGAAGCTTTCTTT | CASSLHRGTEAFF
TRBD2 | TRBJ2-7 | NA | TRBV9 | TGTGCCAGCAGCGTAGGGACTAGCGGGAGTATGTACGAGCAGTACTTC | CASSVGTSGSMYEQYF
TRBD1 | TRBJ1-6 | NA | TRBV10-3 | TGTGCCATCACCGAGACAGGGGGAGGTGATTCACCCCTCCACTTT | CAITETGGGDSPLHF
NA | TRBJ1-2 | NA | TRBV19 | TGTGCCAGTAGTGCTACAGCCCCCTATGGCTACACCTTC | CASSATAPYGYTF
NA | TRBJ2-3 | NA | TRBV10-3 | TGTGCCATCAGTGAATGGAGGGATACGCAGTATTTT | CAISEWRDTQYF
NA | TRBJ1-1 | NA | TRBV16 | TGTGCCAGCAGCCCGAGACAGAACACTGAAGCTTTCTTT | CASSPRQNTEAFF
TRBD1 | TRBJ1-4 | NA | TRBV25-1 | TGTGCCAGCGGCACAGGGGCCGCAACTAATGAAAAACTGTTTTTT | CASGTGAATNEKLFF
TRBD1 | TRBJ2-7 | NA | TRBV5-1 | TGCGCCAGCAGCTTCAAACTCGGGACAGAGAACGAGCAGTACTTC | CASSFKLGTENEQYF
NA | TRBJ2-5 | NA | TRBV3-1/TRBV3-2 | TGTGCCAGCAGCCAAGGCTCCGGCGGGCCCCGGTACTTC | CASSQGSGGPRYF
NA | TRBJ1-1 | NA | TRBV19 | TGTGCCAGTAGTATAAGCCGAGACACTGAAGCTTTCTTT | CASSISRDTEAFF
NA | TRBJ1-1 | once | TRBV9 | TGTGCCAGCAGCGTCGGGACGGGACTCCGAAACACTGAAGCTTTCTTT | CASSVGTGLRNTEAFF
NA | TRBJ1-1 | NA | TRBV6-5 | TGTGCCAGCAGTTACAGAAGCAGGCGGAACACTGAAGCTTTCTTT | CASSYRSRRNTEAFF
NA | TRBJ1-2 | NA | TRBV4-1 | TGCGCCAGCAGCCAAAGGGCAGGGTCAAACTATGGCTACACCTTC | CASSQRAGSNYGYTF
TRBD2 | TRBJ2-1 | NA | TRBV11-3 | TGTGCCAGCAGCCCAGGGACTAGCGGGAGGGCAGGCAATGAGCAGTTCTTC | CASSPGTSGRAGNEQFF
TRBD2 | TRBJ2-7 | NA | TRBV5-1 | TGCGCCAGCAGCGGGTCGGGAGGCTCCTACGAGCAGTACTTC | CASSGSGGSYEQYF
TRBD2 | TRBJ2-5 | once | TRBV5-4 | TGTGCCAGCAGCTTGGCTAGCGGCCGACAAGAGACCCAGTACTTC | CASSLASGRQETQYF
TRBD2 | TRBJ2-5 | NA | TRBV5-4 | TGTGCCAGCAGACTAGCGGGGGTCCAAGAGACCCAGTACTTC | CASRLAGVQETQYF
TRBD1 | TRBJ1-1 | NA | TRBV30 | TGTGCCTGGAATGGTAGGGGGCTCTTCACTGAAGCTTTCTTT | CAWNGRGLFTEAFF
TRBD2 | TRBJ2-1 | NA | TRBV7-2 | TGTGCCAGCAGCTTAGTTGGGACTAGTAGCTATGAGCAGTTCTTC | CASSLVGTSSYEQFF
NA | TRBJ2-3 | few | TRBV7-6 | TGTGCCAGCAGCTCCCCCCCGAGGCATACGCAGTATTTT | CASSSPPRHTQYF
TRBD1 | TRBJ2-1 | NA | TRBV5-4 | TGTGCCAGCAGCGGGACAGGGGGGGCGGGGATCAATGAGCAGTTCTTC | CASSGTGGAGINEQFF
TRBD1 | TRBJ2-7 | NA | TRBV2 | TGTGCCCTCGGGGGATCACAGGGGGCCACCTACGAGCAGTACTTC | CALGGSQGATYEQYF
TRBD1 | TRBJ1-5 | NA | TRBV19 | TGTGCCAGTAGTATCTATCAGGGGGATCAGCCCCAGCATTTT | CASSIYQGDQPQHF
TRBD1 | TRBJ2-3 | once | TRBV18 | TGTGCCAGCTCACCAGGACAGGGGGGAGATACGCAGTATTTT | CASSPGQGGDTQYF
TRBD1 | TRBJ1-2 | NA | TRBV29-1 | TGCAGCGTTGACTCGGGACAGGGGTTGCCTGGCTATGGCTACACCTTC | CSVDSGQGLPGYGYTF
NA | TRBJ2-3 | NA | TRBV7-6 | TGTGCCAGCAGCCCACCGAGGGGGGGCCTCACAGATACGCAGTATTTT | CASSPPRGGLTDTQYF
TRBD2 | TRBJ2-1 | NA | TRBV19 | TGTGCCAGTAGTATGGCGGGAGGGCAGAATGAGCAGTTCTTC | CASSMAGGQNEQFF
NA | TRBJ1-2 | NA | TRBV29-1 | TGCAGCGGTGGGACACGGCACAGAATCTACACCTTC | CSGGTRHRIYTF
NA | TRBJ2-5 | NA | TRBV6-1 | TGTGCCAGCAGTGATAATAATCCGTACCAAGAGACCCAGTACTTC | CASSDNNPYQETQYF
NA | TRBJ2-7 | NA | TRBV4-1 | TGCGCCAGCAGCCAAGACAACGGGGAACCCTACGAGCAGTACTTC | CASSQDNGEPYEQYF
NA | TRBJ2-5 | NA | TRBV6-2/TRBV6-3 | TGTGCCAGCAGTATTTCGGAGACCCAGTACTTC | CASSISETQYF
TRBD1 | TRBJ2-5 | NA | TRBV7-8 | TGTGCCAGCAGCTCTAGACAGGGGCAAGAGACCCAGTACTTC | CASSSRQGQETQYF
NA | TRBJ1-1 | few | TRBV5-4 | TGTGCCAGCATCCAGAACACTGAAGCTTTCTTT | CASIQNTEAFF
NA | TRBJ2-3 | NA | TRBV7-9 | TGTGCCAGCAGCTTGGGACAACTACTTACCACAGATACGCAGTATTTT | CASSLGQLLTTDTQYF
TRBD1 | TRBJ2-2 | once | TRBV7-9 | TGTGCCAGCAGACAAAGAGGGACAGCGAACACCGGGGAGCTGTTTTTT | CASRQRGTANTGELFF
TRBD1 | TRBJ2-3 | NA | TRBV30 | TGTGCCTCCGACCAAGGACAGGGTGGCACAGATACGCAGTATTTT | CASDQGQGGTDTQYF
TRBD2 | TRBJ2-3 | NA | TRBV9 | TGTGCCAGCAGCGTAGACCCTAGCGGGGGGGCTACAGATACGCAGTATTTT | CASSVDPSGGATDTQYF
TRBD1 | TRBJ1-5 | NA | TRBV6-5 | TGTGCCAGCAGGACGACAGGGGGAGAAAATCAGCCCCAGCATTTT | CASRTTGGENQPQHF
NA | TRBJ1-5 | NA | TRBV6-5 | TGTGCCAGCAGAGGGGAGGCAGGTCAGCCCCAGCATTTT | CASRGEAGQPQHF
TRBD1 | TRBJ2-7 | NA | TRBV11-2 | TGTGCCAGCAGCGCCAGCTTAACAGGGGGTTACGAGCAGTACTTC | CASSASLTGGYEQYF
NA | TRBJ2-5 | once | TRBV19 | TGTGCCAGTAGCGCGGTCGGGGAGACCCAGTACTTC | CASSAVGETQYF
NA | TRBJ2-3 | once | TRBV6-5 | TGTGCCAGCAGCCGGCGGTCCGGCACAGATACGCAGTATTTT | CASSRRSGTDTQYF
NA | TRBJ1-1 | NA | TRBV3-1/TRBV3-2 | TGTGCCAGCAGCCAAACCCACGCAGGTGAAGCTTTCTTT | CASSQTHAGEAFF
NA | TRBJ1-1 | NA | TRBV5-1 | TGCGCCAGCAGCTTTAGCGGGAACACTGAAGCTTTCTTT | CASSFSGNTEAFF
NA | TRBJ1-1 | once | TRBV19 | TGTGCCAGTAGTACCTTTCGAGGGTATGAAGCTTTCTTT | CASSTFRGYEAFF
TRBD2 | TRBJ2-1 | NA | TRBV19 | TGTGCCAGTAGTACCCCTAGCGGGAGGGTCTATGAGCAGTTCTTC | CASSTPSGRVYEQFF